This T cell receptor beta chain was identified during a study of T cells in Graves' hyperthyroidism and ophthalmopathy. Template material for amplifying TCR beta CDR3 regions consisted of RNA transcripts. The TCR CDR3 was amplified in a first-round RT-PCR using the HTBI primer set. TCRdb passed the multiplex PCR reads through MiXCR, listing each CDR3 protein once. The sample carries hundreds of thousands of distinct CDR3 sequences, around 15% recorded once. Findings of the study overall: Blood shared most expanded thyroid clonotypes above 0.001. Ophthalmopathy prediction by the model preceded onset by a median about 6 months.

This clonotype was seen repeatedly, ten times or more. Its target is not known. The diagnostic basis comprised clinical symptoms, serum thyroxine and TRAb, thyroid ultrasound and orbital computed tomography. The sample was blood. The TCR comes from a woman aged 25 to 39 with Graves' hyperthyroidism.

The CDR3 is CASSSALAGVYNEQFF. The CDR3, as DNA: TGTGCCAGCAGTTCCGCCCTAGCGGGAGTATACAATGAGCAGTTCTTC. This sequence joins TRBV28 and TRBJ2-1; TRBD2 matches 10 bases. Germline V lookup: CDR1 MDHEN, CDR2 SYDVKM. This CDR3 comprises 16 residues. With 4 bases clipped from V and 4 bases from J, the junction kept 7 bases outside the gene matches. Full variable domain (rest looked up from reference TRBV28 and TRBJ2-1): DVKVTQSSRYLVKRTGEKVFLECVQDMDHENMFWYRQDPGLGLRLIYFSYDVKMKEKGDIPEGYSVSREKKERFSLILESASTNQTSMYLCASSSALAGVYNEQFFGPGTRLTVL.